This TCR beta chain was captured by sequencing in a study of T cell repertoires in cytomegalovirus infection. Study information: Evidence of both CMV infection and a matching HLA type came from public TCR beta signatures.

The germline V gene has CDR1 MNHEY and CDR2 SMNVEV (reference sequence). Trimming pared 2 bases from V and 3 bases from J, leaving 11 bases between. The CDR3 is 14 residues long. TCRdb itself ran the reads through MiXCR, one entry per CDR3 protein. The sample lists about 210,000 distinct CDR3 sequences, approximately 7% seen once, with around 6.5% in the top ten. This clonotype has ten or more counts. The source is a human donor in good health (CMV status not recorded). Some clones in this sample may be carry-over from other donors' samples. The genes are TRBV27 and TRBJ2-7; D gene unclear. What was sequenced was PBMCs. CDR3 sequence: CASSLRSNLYEQYF. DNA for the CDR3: TGTGCCAGCAGTTTACGAAGTAACCTCTACGAGCAGTACTTC.